These 5 T cell receptor beta chains originate from one sample sequenced in a study of T cells after yellow fever vaccination. TCRdb itself ran the 5' RACE reads through MiXCR, one entry per CDR3 protein. This table holds just under 600,000 distinct CDR3 sequences, roughly 13% found once. The source material was PBMCs, sampled on the day of the yellow fever booster vaccination. The receptors derive from a young man who received the YFV17D yellow fever vaccine.

This chain connects TRBV6-5 to TRBJ2-1, with a possible D match to TRBD2 (5 bases). Trimming stripped 6 bases from V and 6 bases from J, with 21 bases between. Germline assignment: CDR1 MNHEY and CDR2 SVGAGI. CDR3 length: 16 residues. The chain's CDR3 is CASSLTGIKKSNEQFF. Here the CDR3 DNA reads TGTGCCAGCAGCCTTACCGGGATAAAAAAGAGCAATGAGCAGTTCTTC.

About this clonotype: Mismatch with germline at one junction end may stem from a read error. The rearrangement uses TRBV20-1 and TRBJ2-1; TRBD1 or TRBD2 may be the D gene (5 bases each). Germline V gives CDR1 DFQATT, CDR2 SNEGSKA (reference sequence). The CDR3 sequence is 14 residues long. CDR3 nucleotide sequence: TGCAGTGCTAGCGGGGCGAAGGCCCACAATGAGCCGTTCTTC. Its translation: CSASGAKAHNEPFF.

This clonotype has only a few counts. The chain carries TRBV29-1 and TRBJ1-1; D ambiguous. Germline V CDR1 and CDR2: SQVTM, ANQGSEA. CDR3 length: 12 residues. Between the trimmed V and J ends, which lost 6 bases and 1 base, there was a span of 9 bases. The CDR3 DNA reads as TGCAGCGTCTGCCGGGGGAACACTGAAGCTTTCTTT. Protein: CSVCRGNTEAFF.

This clonotype was recorded many times. The chain joins TRBV20-1 to TRBJ2-5; 10 bases align to TRBD2. Trimming removed 1 base from V and 2 bases from J; junction bases left unmatched: 1. This CDR3 region has 14 residues. The germline V gene has CDR1 DFQATT and CDR2 SNEGSKA (reference sequence). The DNA of the CDR3 is TGCAGTGCTAGAGGGACTAGCGGTCAAGAGACCCAGTACTTC. Protein product: CSARGTSGQETQYF.

This clonotype was seen a handful of times. V usage is TRBV6-2 or TRBV6-3 and J usage is TRBJ2-4; maybe TRBD1 (5 bases). Trimming stripped 3 bases from V and 7 bases from J, with 10 bases between. The CDR3 contains 13 residues. Germline lookup yields CDR1 MNHEY and CDR2 SVGEGT. The CDR3 sequence is CASSYWPGNIQYF. The CDR3 DNA follows: TGTGCCAGCAGTTATTGGCCAGGGAACATTCAGTACTTC.